Presented here are 20 T cell receptor beta chains from one specimen sequenced in a study of radiation and T cells in renal cell carcinoma. The repertoire was sequenced with immunoSEQ multiplex PCR; TCRdb's copy has only in-frame clones and lacks some. The table has more than 95,000 clones, about four fifths seen once. The time point denotes: baseline pretreatment blood. The sample's treatment: 15 Gy SBRT to primary tumor, nephrectomy 4 weeks later. Sequences were derived from blood, sampled from a patient whose treatment included radiotherapy and nephrectomy. These receptors were taken from a woman aged 55-69 years with renal cell carcinoma.

CDR3 protein: CASSEFTGGLKGYTF. CDR3 coding DNA: TGTGCCAGCAGTGAATTTACAGGGGGCCTGAAGGGCTACACCTTC. This chain connects TRBV6-1 to TRBJ1-2, with 9 bases fitting TRBD1. V gave up 2 bases and J gave up 8 bases; unmatched junction bases: 9. This CDR3 has 15 amino acids. Germline V gene lookup returns CDR1 MNHNS and CDR2 SASEGT.

The DNA of the CDR3 is TGTGCCAGCAGTTACTCGAGAGGGAGTACTGAAGCTTTCTTT. Its protein is CASSYSRGSTEAFF. This chain links TRBV6-5 with TRBJ1-1; no clear D gene. Germline values: CDR1 MNHEY, CDR2 SVGAGI. With 0 bases removed from V and 5 bases from J, the gap between germline ends came to 10 bases. This CDR3 spans 14 amino acids.

The table lists this clone with a few counts. Here the CDR3 DNA reads TGTGCCAGCAGCTTAGAGGGACTGGGTGGCTACACCTTC. Amino acids: CASSLEGLGGYTF. The chain is built from TRBV11-2 and TRBJ1-2, with D perhaps matching TRBD1 (5 bases). The V end was cut by 0 bases, the J end by 7 bases, with 9 bases between. This CDR3 has 13 residues. The V gene's germline CDR1 is SGHAT and CDR2 FQNNGV.

This rearrangement joins TRBV9 to TRBJ1-4; D perhaps matches TRBD1 (5 bases). CDR3 length: 15 residues. The V end was cut by 2 bases, the J end by 6 bases, with 14 bases between. The V gene's germline CDR1 is SGDLS and CDR2 YYNGEE. The CDR3 DNA is TGTGCCAGCAGCGTCTCCGGGGCGGACTATGAAAAACTGTTTTTT. This gives the protein CASSVSGADYEKLFF.

The V gene is TRBV9, the J gene TRBJ1-4; TRBD1 agrees at 12 bases. The CDR3 is 16 residues long. Germline V gives CDR1 SGDLS, CDR2 YYNGEE. Trimming at V came to 2 bases and at J to 8 bases, leaving 7 bases not matched to a gene. The CDR3 bases are TGTGCCAGCAGCGTGGGGACAGGGGGCTCGAGGGAAAAACTGTTTTTT. Protein sequence: CASSVGTGGSREKLFF.

In its sample, this clone was seen once. The rearrangement uses TRBV19 and TRBJ1-1, with TRBD1 matching over 9 bases. Per germline, CDR1 LNHDA and CDR2 SQIVND (reference sequence). The junction had 19 bases not matched to a gene; V was cut back by 6 bases and J by 2 bases. The CDR3 runs to 19 residues. In DNA, the CDR3 is TGTGCCAGTAGCCAGCGGGACAGGGCGTCTTTGGGTTCTAACACTGAAGCTTTCTTT. Amino acid sequence: CASSQRDRASLGSNTEAFF.

The chain employs TRBV18 and TRBJ2-3; 9 positions match TRBD1. This CDR3 spans 16 amino acids. Losses at the gene ends were 4 bases for V and 2 bases for J; bases not matched to a gene: 7. Germline V gene lookup returns CDR1 KGHSH and CDR2 LQKENI. CDR3 sequence (DNA): TGTGCCAGCTCACGGCAGACAGGGGGAAACACAGATACGCAGTATTTT. Its translation: CASSRQTGGNTDTQYF.

This chain joins TRBV7-9 and TRBJ2-1; TRBD1 matches 7 bases. Losses at the gene ends were 5 bases for V and 8 bases for J; bases not matched to a gene: 12. From germline, CDR1 is SEHNR and CDR2 FQNEAQ (reference sequence). There are 15 residues in the CDR3. Written as DNA, the CDR3 is TGTGCCAGCAGCCCTCTAGGGGGCTCTTGGGATGAGCAGTTCTTC. Encoded protein: CASSPLGGSWDEQFF.

The rearrangement uses TRBV19 and TRBJ2-5, with 10 nucleotides matching TRBD2. The CDR3 is 16 amino acids. CDR1 is LNHDA, CDR2 SQIVND, per germline (reference sequence). V lost 1 base and J lost 9; bases outside the gene matches: 11. CDR3 sequence: CASSIAGVSGRIPQYF. DNA of the CDR3: TGTGCCAGTAGTATAGCCGGGGTTAGCGGGAGGATCCCCCAGTACTTC.

This clone was recorded once. This chain connects TRBV6-1 to TRBJ1-1; D is unclear. The CDR3 sequence is 15 residues long. V lost 4 bases and J lost 0, with 12 bases in between. CDR1 and CDR2 from the germline V gene are MNHNS and SASEGT. The CDR3 DNA follows: TGTGCCAGCAGTGTTAGTCCGGGAGTGAACACTGAAGCTTTCTTT. Translated, it gives CASSVSPGVNTEAFF.

This chain uses TRBV10-2 with TRBJ2-1; D may be TRBD2 (6 bases). Per germline, CDR1 WSHSY and CDR2 SAAADI. The CDR3 covers 13 residues. V lost 0 bases, J lost 9 bases, and 9 bases lay in between. The CDR3 nucleotides are TGCGCCAGCAGTGAGTCGCTCGGGGGTGAGCAGTTCTTC. Its translation is CASSESLGGEQFF.

The chain uses TRBV27 and TRBJ1-2, with TRBD1 matching over 8 bases. V gave up 10 bases and J gave up 4 bases; unmatched junction bases: 29. CDR1 MNHEY and CDR2 SMNVEV come from the germline V gene (reference sequence). This CDR3 is built from 20 residues. The CDR3 protein is CATSFIPVGTGGSWSYGYTF. In nucleotides, the CDR3 is TGTGCCACCAGCTTTATCCCGGTCGGGACAGGTGGAAGTTGGAGCTATGGCTACACCTTC.

This clone has only one observation. The chain has TRBV20-1 and TRBJ1-1; D is unclear. This CDR3 contains 11 residues. Trimming took 6 bases from V and 4 from J, leaving 9 bases between them. The V gene's germline CDR1 is DFQATT and CDR2 SNEGSKA (reference sequence). Here the CDR3 DNA reads TGCAGTGCGTACCCGGGCACTGAAGCTTTCTTT. The encoded protein is CSAYPGTEAFF.

The chain employs TRBV29-1 and TRBJ2-5; D may be TRBD2 (6 bases). The J call may not be correct, given that the DNA end is closer to TRBJ2-7. The CDR3 spans 13 residues. CDR1 SQVTM and CDR2 ANQGSEA come from the germline V gene. DNA for the CDR3: TGCAGCGCCTCAGGAGGGTCGGACTACGAGCAGTACTTC. Its translation: CSASGGSDYEQYF.

This clone was observed once. J is TRBJ1-2 and V is TRBV19; 7 bases align to TRBD1. Germline-derived CDR1 and CDR2 are LNHDA and SQIVND (reference sequence). This CDR3 is built from 12 residues. Trimming at V came to 4 bases and at J to 7 bases, leaving 3 bases not matched to a gene. The CDR3 region is CASSNRGGGYTF. DNA of the CDR3: TGTGCCAGTAGTAACAGGGGCGGTGGCTACACCTTC. Variable domain in full (rest from reference TRBV19 and TRBJ1-2): DGGITQSPKYLFRKEGQNVTLSCEQNLNHDAMYWYRQDPGQGLRLIYYSQIVNDFQKGDIAEGYSVSREKKESFPLTVTSAQKNPTAFYLCASSNRGGGYTFGSGTRLTVV.

The chain joins TRBV11-2 to TRBJ2-2; D is undetermined. Trimming cost V 5 bases and J 8 bases, with 12 bases left between them. The CDR3 extends over 13 amino acids. The germline V gene has CDR1 SGHAT and CDR2 FQNNGV. CDR3 protein: CASSALTLGELFF. In DNA, the CDR3 is TGTGCCAGCAGCGCCCTCACGTTAGGGGAGCTGTTTTTT.

This clone showed up just once. The chain couples TRBV6-1 to TRBJ1-3; D is undetermined. Germline V gene lookup returns CDR1 MNHNS and CDR2 SASEGT. This CDR3 region has 15 residues. The V end was cut by 1 base, the J end by 0 bases, with 7 bases between. The CDR3 region is CASSEGSYSGNTIYF. The CDR3 DNA is TGTGCCAGCAGTGAAGGGAGCTACTCTGGAAACACCATATATTTT.

The chain recombines TRBV25-1 with TRBJ2-1; no firm D call. CDR1 MGHDK and CDR2 SYGVNS come from the germline V gene. The CDR3 contains 15 residues. The germline V and J ends were trimmed by 8 bases and 2 bases, with 16 bases remaining between them. CDR3 residues: CASGLGPITYNEQFF. The CDR3 DNA follows: TGTGCCAGCGGCCTCGGGCCCATCACCTACAATGAGCAGTTCTTC.

The rearrangement links TRBV4-1 to TRBJ2-3; D is unclear. The V and J ends lost 1 base and 4 bases respectively, with 6 bases between them. CDR1 is MGHRA, CDR2 YSYEKL, per germline. CDR3 length equals 13 residues. CDR3 DNA sequence: TGCGCCAGCAGCCAAGGGCGCGCAGATACGCAGTATTTT. Its protein product is CASSQGRADTQYF.

Points on this clone: Other DNA variants within this sample encode the same CDR3. The chain couples TRBV5-1 to TRBJ2-7; possibly TRBD2 for D (6 bases). Trimming took 4 bases from V and 3 from J, leaving 14 bases between them. This CDR3 is 14 amino acids long. The V gene's germline CDR1 is SGHRS and CDR2 YFSETQ. In DNA, the CDR3 is TGCGCCAGCAGCGGTGGGGGGAAAGGCTACGAGCAGTACTTC. This gives the protein CASSGGGKGYEQYF.